This T cell receptor beta chain derives from a study of vaccination and CD4 T cells after COVID-19 (dated by TCRdb to the early 2020s). Broadly, across the study: Every convalescent patient had a positive nasal swab PCR test for SARS-CoV-2, with mild disease in 8 to 10 patients and severe disease in one. In the convalescent cohort there were six males and four females, among whom were two Hispanic individuals, seven Caucasians, two Asians and one multiracial person. Participants received two doses of either the Pfizer-BioNTech BNT162b2 vaccine (n=8) or the Moderna mRNA-1273 vaccine (n=2). Post-COVID blood samples were collected from convalescent patients a median of roughly 100 days after diagnosis, with a range of about 30 to 161 days. Post-vaccine blood samples were collected a median of approximately 68 days after the second vaccine dose, ranging from roughly 12 to 241 days. The cultures were stimulated with overlapping spike peptide pools from SARS-CoV-2 and from the common cold coronaviruses HCoV-NL63, HCoV-OC43 and HCoV-229E. Control cultures used a CEFX viral epitope pool as positive control, an HIV-1 Nef peptide pool as negative control, or no peptide. In 10 COVID-19 convalescent patients and a handful of infection-naive healthy vaccine recipients, researchers compared the spike-specific CD4+ TCR repertoire from before mRNA vaccination with the repertoire from after. Broad study findings and their caveats: Among the post-vaccine SARS-CoV-2-reactive clones in convalescent patients, a median around 90% showed up only after vaccination, which suggests vaccine-specific priming. The study included relatively few convalescent patients and did not analyze early timepoints after natural infection. The median count of SARS-CoV-2-reactive clonotypes went up from approximately 22 after infection to 38 after vaccination, although the change was not significant. Nearly all vaccine-specific clones in convalescent patients (304 of 307) were mono-reactive for SARS-CoV-2 spike rather than cross-reactive with common cold coronaviruses.

To prepare the library, PCR was applied. DNA from cultured CD4+ T cells was subjected to TCR sequencing with the Oncomine TCR Beta short-read assay at the Johns Hopkins FTIC core. The QIAamp micro DNA kit was used to extract genomic DNA from the cultured CD4+ T cells. Oncomine TCR Beta libraries from cultured CD4+ T cells were pooled using unique dual indexes and sequenced on an Illumina iSeq 100. On the authors' methods: Non-productive sequences were removed, and CDR3s that did not start with C, did not end with F or W, or were shorter than 7 amino acids were discarded. The MANAFEST web application identified antigen-specific clonotypes by comparing peptide-stimulated wells against reference wells and other culture wells. To be called positive, a clone needed an FDR below 0.05, an odds ratio above 5, and a productive frequency above 0.1% in at least two of three replicate wells. Clonotypes that were significantly expanded in both SARS-CoV-2 spike wells and at least one common cold coronavirus spike condition were defined as cross-reactive. Using R version 3.6.1, CDR3 homology was evaluated through Levenshtein distances (stringdist) along with unrooted phylogenetic trees (ape). In TCRdb, the public reads were trimmed at Q25 with fastp and aligned with MiXCR, with productive beta chains retained. Every CDR3 protein is listed once, alongside the most common genes and DNA of its rows. These V and J calls rely on TCRdb rather than the paper's analysis. For this sample the table gives about 13,000 distinct CDR3 sequences, of which approximately 69% were detected only once. The top ten constitute around a third of the sample.

The intended sense of this specimen's treatment or condition label: approximately nine-day PBMC culture with coronavirus spike peptide pools or control peptides (ViraFEST assay). The ViraFEST assay, used in the study, expanded antigen-specific T cells with peptide pools and then identified the expanded clonotypes through TCR sequencing. Positive SARS-CoV-2 PCR tests in the convalescent patients dated from March to December 2020, before Alpha, Beta and Delta variants emerged in the United States. Each well held roughly 2 million PBMCs cultured in IMDM containing about 5% human AB serum and 9 to 10 IU/ml IL-2, with 8.5 to 10 ug/ml peptide pools added. Half of the culture medium was replaced with fresh IL-2-containing medium on days 3 and 7. After less than twelve days of culture, CD4+ T cells were isolated by negative selection with the EasySep CD4+ T cell isolation kit. Ficoll-Paque Plus gradient centrifugation was used to isolate PBMCs from whole blood, and the isolated PBMCs were then either used fresh or cryopreserved at -140C. Each culture condition was generally run in triplicate wells.

V is trimmed back by 6 bases and J by 6 bases, and the junction contains 13 bases that no gene match accounts for. Sequences MNHNS (CDR1) and SASEGT (CDR2) are obtained from the germline V gene. The CDR3 contains 15 residues, cysteine and phenylalanine counted. The entry retains the CDR3 DNA only, 45 bases that are in frame from base 1. Only a few counts were recorded for this clonotype. Its antigen is currently not known. The input lacks base qualities; no much larger clone sits a single base away. Specimen: CD4+ T cells from blood, cultured in vitro. This TCR came from a human donor who had recovered from COVID-19. This receptor chain uses TRBV6-1 and TRBJ2-5; 7 central bases correspond to TRBD2. The CDR3 reads CASSLTATSIQTQYF. Read as DNA, the sequence is TGTGCCAGCAGCCTTACTGCGACTAGCATCCAGACCCAGTACTTC.